This TCR beta chain was recovered during a study of blood T cell repertoires in COVID-19. Original processing notes: By means of reference gene primer amplification, nucleated cell counts were estimated. The method was immunoSEQ multiplex PCR; TCRdb's version includes in-frame clones alone and lacks a portion of them. The DNA gave D and trimming, while V, J and clone size come from that table. This table holds 300,000 to 350,000 clones, around 88% found once. The receptor was isolated from a woman aged 30 to 39 with COVID-19, enrolled during active disease. The sequenced material came from peripheral blood.

The chain's CDR3 is CASSLAWGGSSYNSPLHF. The CDR3 DNA reads TGTGCCAGCAGCTTAGCTTGGGGGGGAAGCTCCTATAATTCACCCCTCCACTTT. The chain recombines TRBV7-8 with TRBJ1-6; a possible D gene is TRBD1 (5 bases). The germline gives CDR1 SGHVS, CDR2 FQNEAQ. The CDR3 totals 18 residues. With 0 bases removed from V and 0 bases from J, the gap between germline ends came to 12 bases.